This T cell receptor beta chain comes out of a study of blood T cells in healthy people across ages. The second PCR ran about 6 to 12 cycles with a sample-barcoded 5' primer and J-beta primers. All cDNA molecules were each tagged by a template-switch adaptor with 12 random nucleotides. TCRdb redid the calling of the 5' RACE reads with MiXCR, one entry per CDR3 protein. The sample yields around 500,000 distinct CDR3 sequences, 47% seen once. The CDR3 totals 17 residues. V was shortened by 5 bases and J by 0 bases, with 16 bases between the two germline ends. The V gene is TRBV12-3 or TRBV12-4, the J gene TRBJ2-2; unclear D gene. The clonotype was recovered from a man of 80 years or more in good health. Sample: blood. CDR3 loop: CASSLYWDRANTGELFF. CDR3 in DNA: TGTGCCAGCAGTCTGTACTGGGATAGGGCGAACACCGGGGAGCTGTTTTTT.